The entry below gives a single T cell receptor (beta chain) sequence along with its context. Germline CDR1 and CDR2: GTSNPN and SVGIG (reference sequence). Trimming took 5 bases from V and 5 from J, leaving 18 bases between them. The CDR3 loop spans 14 amino acids. The data were produced by immunoSEQ multiplex PCR, yet TCRdb's version contains in-frame clones alone and is incomplete. The sample has 470,000 or so clones, 70% to 90% seen once. The sample is drawn from a study of blood T cell repertoires in COVID-19. At the level of the study: Spain, Italy and the United States supplied samples that represented acute and convalescent COVID-19. Sources were T cells, B-cell-depleted T cells, or PBMCs; the material itself was cDNA or gDNA.

Assignment of participants to cohorts was predicated upon participant-reported clinical history. The receptor comes from a woman between 18 and 29 years old with acute COVID-19. Sequencing input: PBMCs or T cells enriched from blood (not recorded which). The gene calls are TRBV30 and TRBJ1-1; no clear D. The CDR3 DNA follows: TGTGCCTGGGGGCGGGTACTAGCGAGGACTGAAGCTTTCTTT. Protein: CAWGRVLARTEAFF.